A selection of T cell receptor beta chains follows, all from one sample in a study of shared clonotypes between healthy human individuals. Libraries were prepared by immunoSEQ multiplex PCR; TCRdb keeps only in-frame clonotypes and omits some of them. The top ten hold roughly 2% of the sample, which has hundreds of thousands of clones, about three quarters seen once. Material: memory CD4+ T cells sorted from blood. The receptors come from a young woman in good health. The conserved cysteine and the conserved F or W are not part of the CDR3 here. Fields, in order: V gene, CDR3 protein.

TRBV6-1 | ASSEGGADTYEQY
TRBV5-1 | ASSLDGPNTEAF
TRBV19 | ASTRTGGTGELF
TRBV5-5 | ASSPSGSASYEQY
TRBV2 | ASNWVSSGRAVDYEQY
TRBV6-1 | ASSEADYGYT
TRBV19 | ASKTENYGYT
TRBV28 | ASSSQGGSYT
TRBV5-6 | ASRYTPQGDTEAF
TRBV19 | ASTIIASGANVLT
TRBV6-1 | ASSERAAAEQY
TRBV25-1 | ASSEWRGSGANVLT
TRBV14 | ASSQGPKAF
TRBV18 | ASSPLTGLGYGYT
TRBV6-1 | ASGGQYYGYT
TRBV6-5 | ASSYSSGQVEGEQY
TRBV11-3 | ASSFGMRETNEQF
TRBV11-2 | ASSIIQGTGELF
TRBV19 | AAGRTGAYEQY
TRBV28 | ASSPTGSYEQY
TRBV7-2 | ASSTDTLSNQPQH
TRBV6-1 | ASSVTSGHQETQY
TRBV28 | ASSLGVNYGYT
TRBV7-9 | ASSLLVVAGRSNEQF
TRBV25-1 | ASSGGTGGNQPQH
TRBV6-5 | ASSYSGQGNGYT
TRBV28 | ASSLMSGGKETQY
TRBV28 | ASRTLNNYGYT
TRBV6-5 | ASSAGIDSNQPQH
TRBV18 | ASSRDIVSYEQY
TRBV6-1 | ASSRQGWNTEAF
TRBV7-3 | ASSLFGQGAAGELF
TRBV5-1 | ASSFLATDNYGYT
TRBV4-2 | ASSQGTSGGYNEQF
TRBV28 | ASSRPRGGETQY
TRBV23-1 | ASSQGGLVNEQF
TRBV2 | ASSDWLRNTDTQY
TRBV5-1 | ASSLGTASGYSYEQY
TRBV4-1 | ASSHTVGRAEYNEQF
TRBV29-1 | SVASQSPEQY
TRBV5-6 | ASSHRGSNQPQH
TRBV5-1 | ASSSREDGYT
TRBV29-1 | SVEDRVWGWNTEAF
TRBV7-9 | ASSLVAAWGKSYEQY
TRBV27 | ASSSDRGLSYNEQF
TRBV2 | ASSATGGSGQPQH
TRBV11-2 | ASSLTGRNTEAF
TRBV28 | ASSLGGGVVTGELF
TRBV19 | ASSRGQATFHEQY
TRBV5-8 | ASSLVDEQY
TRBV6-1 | ASSATLRDQKNTIY
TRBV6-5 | ASKEGDTFGYT
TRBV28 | ASSFSSVPNTGELF
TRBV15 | ATSRDVGVAGNTIY